The 30 T cell receptor beta chains given below trace back to one sample, sequenced in a study of PD-1 blockade in classical Hodgkin lymphoma (dated by TCRdb to 2019 to 2021). The time point label, as the study defines it: cycle 4 day 1 (C4D1), after more than five weeks of nivolumab. Relapse after autologous stem cell transplantation had occurred in all trial patients, and cohorts A, B and C were distinguished by prior brentuximab vedotin exposure. Magnetic negative selection with a Miltenyi CD4+ T cell isolation kit was used to purify CD4+ T cells from thawed PBMCs. Preparation of the library involved the immunoSEQ multiplex PCR assay. TCRdb took over this immuneACCESS table, retaining in-frame rearrangements with V and J assigned. Such tables are incomplete; in checked studies, under half of the missing clones stem from an unresolved V gene, and the remainder is unexplained. The sample profile shows about 18,000 clones; around 72% of them were found once. 1.5% to 2% of the sample goes to the ten largest clones.

The sample was CD4+ T cells from blood, taken before the fourth cycle of nivolumab. These receptors were taken from a human donor with classical Hodgkin lymphoma.

The chain is built from TRBV27 and TRBJ1-3; D gene uncertain. Trimming took off 0 bases at V and 4 bases at J, with 4 bases between the two ends. Germline V lookup: CDR1 MNHEY, CDR2 SMNVEV (reference sequence). The CDR3 extends over 13 amino acids. The CDR3 spells CASSLSWGNTIYF. The CDR3 DNA reads TGTGCCAGCAGTTTATCGTGGGGAAACACCATATATTTT.

The J gene is TRBJ2-1, the V gene TRBV30; D assignment may be TRBD1 or TRBD2 (5 bases each). The CDR3 runs 12 residues. Germline loops: CDR1 GTSNPN, CDR2 SVGIG (reference sequence). V was pared by 4 bases and J by 10 bases, with 14 bases between. CDR3 DNA sequence: TGTGCCTGGATCGGGACCAACTCAGAGCAGTTCTTC. Its translation is CAWIGTNSEQFF.

The chain links TRBV5-4 to TRBJ1-2, with 7 bases that match TRBD1. Germline V gene lookup returns CDR1 SGHNT and CDR2 YYREEE (reference sequence). V shed 4 bases, J shed 2 bases, and the junction held 5 bases outside the gene matches. The CDR3 length is 14 residues. The CDR3 DNA follows: TGTGCCAGCAGCGGACCGGGACAGAACTATGGCTACACCTTC. Protein product: CASSGPGQNYGYTF.

This chain uses TRBV5-1 with TRBJ2-3; perhaps TRBD2 as D (5 bases). Trimming removed 4 bases from V and 5 bases from J, with 14 bases in between. The V gene's germline CDR1 is SGHRS and CDR2 YFSETQ. The CDR3 runs to 14 residues. CDR3 amino acids: CASSPTDGGDTQYF. As DNA, the CDR3 is TGCGCCAGCAGCCCCACGGACGGAGGAGATACGCAGTATTTT.

The gene calls are TRBV28 and TRBJ1-2, with no clear D. The CDR3 runs 14 residues. Germline-derived CDR1 and CDR2 are MDHEN and SYDVKM. The germline V and J ends were trimmed by 8 bases and 5 bases, with 18 bases remaining between them. DNA of the CDR3: TGTGCCAGCGTTCCGGGAGAGAGTTCTTATGGCTACACCTTC. It codes for CASVPGESSYGYTF.

This clone was observed a handful of times. The rearrangement joins TRBV15 to TRBJ1-5; D is unclear. Trimming removed 5 bases at V and 3 bases at J, with 5 bases between. The CDR3 is 12 amino acids. The germline CDR1 and CDR2 sequences are LNHNV and YYDKDF (reference sequence). CDR3 loop: CATSFPNQPQHF. In DNA form, the CDR3 reads TGTGCCACCAGCTTTCCCAATCAGCCCCAGCATTTT.

The chain carries TRBV30 and TRBJ2-7; weak D call: TRBD2 (5 bases). CDR1 is GTSNPN and CDR2 is SVGIG in the germline V gene (reference sequence). The CDR3 covers 15 residues. V was pared by 0 bases and J by 5 bases, with 17 bases between. CDR3 in amino acids: CAWSVVYRGRDEQYF. The CDR3 DNA is TGTGCCTGGAGTGTTGTTTATCGGGGTCGGGACGAGCAGTACTTC.

This clone was detected once. The chain links TRBV10-3 to TRBJ2-1, with D tentatively TRBD2 (6 bases). The CDR3 is 15 residues long. Germline assignment: CDR1 ENHRY and CDR2 SYGVKD. The V end lost 3 bases, the J end lost 6 bases, and 15 bases lay between the germline ends. The CDR3 coding sequence is TGTGCCATCAGTGAAAATAGCGGAAAACCCAATGAGCAGTTCTTC. This sequence encodes CAISENSGKPNEQFF.

The chain recombines TRBV7-9 with TRBJ2-1, with TRBD2 matching over 9 bases. This CDR3 region has 13 residues. Germline CDR1 is SEHNR and CDR2 is FQNEAQ (reference sequence). J was trimmed by 14 bases and V by 0 bases; bases with no gene match: 5. The CDR3 sequence is CASSLAGEREEFF. The CDR3 DNA reads TGTGCCAGCAGCTTAGCGGGGGAGCGGGAGGAGTTCTTC. Full variable domain (remainder filled in from reference TRBV7-9 and TRBJ2-1): DTGVSQNPRHKITKRGQNVTFRCDPISEHNRLYWYRQTLGQGPEFLTYFQNEAQLEKSRLLSDRFSAERPKGSFSTLEIQRTEQGDSAMYLCASSLAGEREEFFGPGTRLTVL.

V usage is TRBV29-1 and J usage is TRBJ1-1; unclear D gene. Germline lookup yields CDR1 SQVTM and CDR2 ANQGSEA. The CDR3 is made up of 12 amino acids. V was trimmed by 7 bases and J by 7 bases, leaving 16 bases between them. The CDR3 loop is CSAAGVDNEAFF. The CDR3 region has the DNA TGCAGCGCGGCCGGGGTTGACAATGAAGCTTTCTTT.

The table lists this clone with a few counts. The rearrangement joins TRBV5-4 to TRBJ1-1; D is unresolved. The CDR3 is 14 amino acids. Germline values: CDR1 SGHNT, CDR2 YYREEE (reference sequence). V was cut by 4 bases and J by 3 bases, with 13 bases left in between. The CDR3 protein is CASSPEGGYTEAFF. CDR3 nucleotides: TGTGCCAGCAGCCCAGAGGGAGGGTACACTGAAGCTTTCTTT.

The V and J genes are TRBV6-1 and TRBJ2-7, with 8 bases fitting TRBD2. CDR3 size: 15 residues. J gave up 1 base and V 4 bases, and 6 bases lay outside the gene matches. Germline V lookup: CDR1 MNHNS, CDR2 SASEGT. CDR3 sequence: CASSGGRGGSYEQYF. CDR3 bases: TGTGCCAGCAGTGGAGGACGGGGGGGGTCCTACGAGCAGTACTTC.

The DNA for the CDR3 is TGTGCCAGCAGCCTGCTAAACTCTGAAGCTTTCTTT. This gives the protein CASSLLNSEAFF. The chain is built from TRBV5-6 and TRBJ1-1; D is ambiguous. Trimming left V 4 bases short and J 6 bases short, with 10 bases between. The CDR3 consists of 12 residues. Looked up from germline, CDR1 is SGHDT and CDR2 is YYEEEE.

This sequence joins TRBV30 and TRBJ1-4; 9 positions agree with TRBD1. The germline V gene has CDR1 GTSNPN and CDR2 SVGIG (reference sequence). This CDR3 is built from 16 residues. After removal of 2 bases from V and 8 bases from J, the junction contained 12 bases not matched to a gene. The CDR3 region has the DNA TGTGCCTGGAGTTCCCGACCGGGACAGGGCGGCGAAAAACTGTTTTTT. Its protein product is CAWSSRPGQGGEKLFF.

The chain recombines TRBV6-5 with TRBJ2-7; D is possibly TRBD1 or TRBD2 (5 bases each). CDR3 length equals 16 residues. The germline V gene has CDR1 MNHEY and CDR2 SVGAGI. V was clipped by 0 bases and J by 1 base, with 13 bases between them. The CDR3 nucleotides are TGTGCCAGCAGTTACTCGAGTGGGACCTGGTCCTACGAGCAGTACTTC. This gives the protein CASSYSSGTWSYEQYF.

Here the CDR3 reads CASSPPRVTYEQYF. The CDR3 nucleotides are TGTGCCAGCAGCCCCCCGAGAGTGACCTACGAGCAGTACTTC. The chain combines TRBV4-2 with TRBJ2-7; D unresolved. CDR3 length: 14 amino acids. V was trimmed by 4 bases and J by 2 bases, leaving 12 bases between them. Germline CDR1 reads LGHNA; CDR2 reads YNFKEQ.

This clone was counted a few times. This chain connects TRBV7-9 to TRBJ2-7; D remains ambiguous. The CDR3 is 16 amino acids. Germline CDR1 and CDR2: SEHNR and FQNEAQ (reference sequence). V lost 5 bases and J lost 3, with 20 bases in between. The CDR3, as DNA: TGTGCCAGCAGCCCTCCGGTGTGGTCGCGGAGCTACGAGCAGTACTTC. It yields the protein CASSPPVWSRSYEQYF.

For this clone: The junction departs from germline at one end; a sequencing error may be responsible. The rearrangement uses TRBV4-1 and TRBJ1-1; 7 positions agree with TRBD1. Germline loops: CDR1 MGHRA, CDR2 YSYEKL. This CDR3 contains 18 residues. The CDR3 nucleotides read TGCGCCAACAGCCAAGGCCCCGGCAGGGGGTACGGGGGCACTGAAGCTTTCTTT. As protein: CANSQGPGRGYGGTEAFF.

The chain uses TRBV19 and TRBJ2-4; tentatively, D is TRBD2 (5 bases). Per germline, CDR1 LNHDA and CDR2 SQIVND (reference sequence). With 8 bases removed from V and 0 bases from J, the gap between germline ends came to 14 bases. This CDR3 is 15 amino acids long. CDR3 sequence reads: CASENRLLAKNIQYF. In nucleotides, the CDR3 is TGTGCCAGTGAGAACAGACTATTAGCCAAAAACATTCAGTACTTC.

The chain recombines TRBV10-3 with TRBJ2-2, with 8 bases matching TRBD1. Per germline, CDR1 ENHRY and CDR2 SYGVKD. Trimming removed 10 bases from V and 2 bases from J; junction bases left unmatched: 6. This CDR3 contains 14 residues. CDR3 in amino acids: CASADRENTGELFF. DNA of the CDR3: TGTGCCAGCGCGGACAGGGAAAACACCGGGGAGCTGTTTTTT.

This rearrangement joins TRBV7-9 to TRBJ2-5, with D perhaps TRBD1 (6 bases). Looked up from germline, CDR1 is SEHNR and CDR2 is FQNEAQ (reference sequence). Trimming removed 5 bases from V and 4 bases from J, with 14 bases in between. The CDR3 runs to 14 residues. The CDR3 sequence: CASSPDRSRETQYF. The CDR3 DNA sequence: TGTGCCAGCAGCCCAGACAGGTCACGAGAGACCCAGTACTTC.

This rearrangement joins TRBV19 to TRBJ1-1; D unresolved. The V and J ends lost 6 bases and 7 bases respectively, with 15 bases between them. The CDR3 consists of 13 residues. Germline-derived CDR1 and CDR2 are LNHDA and SQIVND (reference sequence). The CDR3 coding sequence is TGTGCCAGTAGCGCGACCTCTTTGAGTGAAGCTTTCTTT. Its protein product is CASSATSLSEAFF.

This chain's CDR3 is CASSLPSGNWVNEQFF. The CDR3 coding sequence is TGTGCCAGCAGCCTGCCTAGCGGGAATTGGGTCAATGAGCAGTTCTTC. V and J are TRBV4-2 and TRBJ2-1, with 9 bases fitting TRBD2. Per germline, CDR1 LGHNA and CDR2 YNFKEQ. CDR3 length: 16 amino acids. Unmatched junction bases numbered 10, after V lost 4 bases and J lost 6 bases.

The chain joins TRBV10-2 to TRBJ2-7; TRBD2 matches at 8 bases. V lost 8 bases, J lost 6 bases, and 12 bases stayed unmatched. CDR1 and CDR2 (germline): WSHSY, SAAADI. This CDR3 has 14 residues. CDR3 bases: TGCGCCAGCGTGAGGGCGGGAGGAAAAGGCGAGCAGTACTTC. Protein: CASVRAGGKGEQYF.

This clone is medium-sized by share. This chain connects TRBV19 to TRBJ1-4; D is possibly TRBD1 (5 bases). The ends were cut back, 6 bases at V and 0 bases at J, with 8 bases in the middle. CDR1 is LNHDA and CDR2 is SQIVND in the germline V gene (reference sequence). The CDR3 covers 14 residues. The CDR3 spells CASSLTATNEKLFF. Here the CDR3 DNA reads TGTGCCAGTAGCCTGACAGCAACTAATGAAAAACTGTTTTTT.

V and J are TRBV7-9 and TRBJ2-7; D is unresolved. The CDR3 covers 12 residues. With 2 bases removed from V and 4 bases from J, the gap between germline ends came to 6 bases. In germline, CDR1 is SEHNR, CDR2 FQNEAQ (reference sequence). CDR3 DNA: TGTGCCAGCAGCTTACAACATTACGAGCAGTACTTC. This codes for CASSLQHYEQYF.

The chain is built from TRBV5-1 and TRBJ2-5; TRBD2 might be the D (5 bases). V was cut by 6 bases and J by 5 bases, with 11 bases left in between. The CDR3 is 12 amino acids. Germline V gene lookup returns CDR1 SGHRS and CDR2 YFSETQ. DNA for the CDR3: TGCGCCAGCACTGGGGAGTTGGAGACCCAGTACTTC. Residues: CASTGELETQYF.

Details on this clone: One junction end disagrees with the germline gene, perhaps due to a read error. The chain employs TRBV11-3 and TRBJ2-1; D remains ambiguous. Germline V gene data show CDR1 as SGHNT and CDR2 as YENEEA. The CDR3 is 13 residues long. For the CDR3, the DNA is TGTGCCAGCAGCCGTACCACCTACAATGCGCAGTTCTTC. Its translation: CASSRTTYNAQFF.

This chain joins TRBV10-3 and TRBJ2-7; 11 bases are a match to TRBD2. CDR1 is ENHRY, CDR2 SYGVKD, per germline. V trimming: 7 bases; J trimming: 0 bases; junction bases outside the gene matches: 11. This CDR3 region has 17 residues. The CDR3 DNA reads TGTGCCATCAATGACGGGGCTAGCGGGAGGAGCTCCTACGAGCAGTACTTC. This encodes CAINDGASGRSSYEQYF.

The chain recombines TRBV10-3 with TRBJ2-7; 8 nucleotides agree with TRBD2. Germline V gene lookup returns CDR1 ENHRY and CDR2 SYGVKD. V lost 11 bases to trimming and J lost 4 bases; unmatched junction nucleotides: 10. The CDR3 contains 13 residues. The DNA for the CDR3 is TGTGCCGTGCAGGGACTAGGCGATTACGAGCAGTACTTC. It specifies CAVQGLGDYEQYF.